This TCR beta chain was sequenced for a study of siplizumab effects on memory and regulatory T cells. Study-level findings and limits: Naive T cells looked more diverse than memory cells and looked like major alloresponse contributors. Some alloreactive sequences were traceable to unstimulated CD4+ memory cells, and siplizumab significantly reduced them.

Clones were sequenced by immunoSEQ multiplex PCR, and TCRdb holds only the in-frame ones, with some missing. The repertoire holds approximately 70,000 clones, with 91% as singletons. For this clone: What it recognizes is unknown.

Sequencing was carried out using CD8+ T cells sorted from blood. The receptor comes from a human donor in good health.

CDR3 region: CASSLRGDREQFF. The CDR3 coding sequence is TGTGCCAGCAGCTTAAGGGGGGACAGAGAGCAGTTCTTC. The genes are TRBV7-2 and TRBJ2-1, with TRBD1 as a possible D gene (7 bases). Per germline, CDR1 SGHTA and CDR2 FQGNSA. Deletions cut 2 bases from V and 10 bases from J, with 12 bases between. CDR3 length: 13 residues.